One sample yielded the 30 T cell receptor beta chains listed below, sequenced in a study of CD8+ T cells in alopecia areata. TCR sequencing used cDNA made by reverse transcription of extracted RNA. This table comes from immunoSEQ multiplex PCR, and its TCRdb copy is limited to in-frame clones, with some not included. The specimen has around 300,000 clones, none found just once. Combined cutaneous lymph node cells underwent sorting by CD4, CD8alpha, NKG2D, NKG2ACE and additional markers. What was sequenced was CD4+ T cells sorted from a lymph node. These receptor sequences come from a C3H/HeJ mouse with alopecia areata. MHC haplotype: H2-k.

With respect to this clone: Gene names are mouse gene names. The sequence runs out 4 residues before the end of the CDR3; the remainder is reconstructed from the germline J gene. The chain uses TRBV5 and TRBJ2-3; a weak D match, TRBD1 (5 bases). Germline assignment: CDR1 LGHNA and CDR2 YNLKQL (reference sequence). V was trimmed by 5 bases and J by 4 bases, leaving 7 bases between them. CDR3 length equals 12 residues. CDR3 in amino acids: CASSSGPETLYF. The CDR3 DNA, read in part, is TGTGCCAGCAGCTCAGGGCCAGAA.

This clone showed up just a few times. Gene names denote mouse genes. The CDR3 extends 4 residues past the end of the read, so its final part is completed from the germline J gene. At the DNA level, this CDR3 is encoded by other sequences in the same sample as well. The chain combines TRBV1 with TRBJ1-1; D perhaps matches TRBD1 (5 bases). Trimming removed 1 base from V and 0 bases from J, with 9 bases in between. Looked up from germline, CDR1 is NSQYPW and CDR2 is LRSPGD (reference sequence). The CDR3 is 15 residues long. The CDR3 sequence is CTCSAVQGANTEVFF. The CDR3 DNA, read in part, is TGCACCTGCAGTGCAGTTCAGGGCGCAAACACA.

On this clone: Gene names follow the mouse nomenclature. Other DNA sequences of this sample code for an identical CDR3. CDR3 residues: CASSRAGGQDTQYF. Partial CDR3 DNA: TGTGCTAGCAGTAGAGCTGGGGGACAAGAC. The V gene is TRBV17, the J gene TRBJ2-5; TRBD2 agrees at 7 bases. The read ends 4 residues shy of where the CDR3 ends; the end is completed using the germline J gene. Germline trimming cut 1 base from V and 3 bases from J; bases unmatched to any gene: 1. This CDR3 has 14 amino acids. Germline assignment: CDR1 MNHDT and CDR2 YYDKIL.

This clone was picked up many times. Each gene name is a mouse one. The sequenced fragment ends 4 residues before the CDR3 boundary, so the rest is inferred from the germline J gene. The same CDR3 is also encoded by other DNA sequences in this sample. The rearrangement links TRBV19 to TRBJ2-2; D is unclear. CDR1 is FNHDT and CDR2 is SITEND in the germline V gene (reference sequence). This CDR3 region has 13 residues. Trimming removed 5 bases from V and 0 bases from J, with 5 bases in between. CDR3 region: CASRTTNTGQLYF. Partial CDR3 DNA: TGTGCCAGCAGGACAACAAACACCGGG.

This clone was observed a few times. Gene labels here are mouse ones. The read ends 4 residues shy of where the CDR3 ends; the end is completed using the germline J gene. The chain uses TRBV5 and TRBJ2-7, with D tentatively TRBD1 (5 bases). The CDR3 consists of 14 residues. The germline CDR1 and CDR2 sequences are LGHNA and YNLKQL (reference sequence). The V end lost 5 bases, the J end lost 0 bases, and 11 bases lay between the germline ends. The sequenced CDR3 bases are TGTGCCAGCAGCATCCGACAGAGCTCCTAT. Translating gives CASSIRQSSY. The whole CDR3 protein is CASSIRQSSYEQYF.

This clone was seen a few times. Germline and genes here are mouse. The read ends 4 residues before the CDR3 terminus; that terminus is restored from the germline J gene. Other DNA sequences of this sample code for an identical CDR3. The genes are TRBV19 and TRBJ2-1; 9 nucleotides match TRBD1. Trimming took 1 base from V and 4 from J; bases not matched to a gene: 3. The germline V gene has CDR1 FNHDT and CDR2 SITEND (reference sequence). The CDR3 runs 15 residues. CDR3 sequence reads: CASSIMGQGYAEQFF. The DNA read from the CDR3 is TGTGCCAGCAGTATAATGGGACAGGGTTATGCT.

This clone was counted a few times. Gene names denote mouse genes. The DNA ends 4 residues before the CDR3 does, and the rest of the CDR3 is filled in from the germline J gene. This chain uses TRBV5 with TRBJ1-1; no clear D. The CDR3 consists of 13 residues. Germline values: CDR1 LGHNA, CDR2 YNLKQL (reference sequence). This CDR3 reads CASSQDGRTEVFF. Incomplete CDR3 DNA: TGTGCCAGCAGCCAAGATGGCAGGACA.

For this clone: Any gene name here is a mouse gene name. Read data end 4 residues before the CDR3 end; the end is taken from the germline J gene. V and J are TRBV19 and TRBJ2-3; a possible D gene is TRBD2 (6 bases). The CDR3 has 14 residues. V was trimmed by 6 bases and J by 0 bases, leaving 11 bases between them. Germline assignment: CDR1 FNHDT and CDR2 SITEND (reference sequence). The DNA read from the CDR3 is TGTGCCAGCATCGACTGGACTAGTGCAGAA. The encoded protein is CASIDWTSAE. The whole CDR3 is CASIDWTSAETLYF.

A remark on this clone: Gene labels here are mouse ones. The read gets to within 4 residues of the CDR3 end, and the germline J gene fills in the rest. The chain couples TRBV1 to TRBJ2-7; TRBD2 aligns across 10 bases. Germline V lookup: CDR1 NSQYPW, CDR2 LRSPGD (reference sequence). This CDR3 is 15 amino acids long. This CDR3 is CTCSALTGGPYEQYF. Incomplete CDR3 DNA: TGCACCTGCAGTGCCCTGACTGGGGGGCCTTAT.

With respect to this clone: The genes and germline here are from mouse. The CDR3 end falls 4 residues outside the read, so it is completed with the germline J gene. The chain uses TRBV5 and TRBJ2-2, with D perhaps matching TRBD2 (6 bases). V gave up 1 base and J gave up 0 bases, with 9 bases separating them. CDR3 size: 16 residues. Germline V gene sequence: CDR1 LGHNA, CDR2 YNLKQL (reference sequence). The CDR3 spells CASSQAVGANTGQLYF. The covered CDR3 bases are TGTGCCAGCAGCCAAGCGGTGGGGGCAAACACCGGG.

In this sample, this clone turned up a few times. Germline and genes: mouse. The CDR3 goes on 4 residues after the read ends, and that part is filled in from the germline J gene. V gene TRBV31 combines with J gene TRBJ2-5, with TRBD1 matching over 8 bases. CDR3 length equals 15 residues. The germline V gene has CDR1 GKSSPN and CDR2 SITVG. The CDR3 protein is CAWRLPRGLEDTQYF. Partial CDR3 DNA: TGTGCCTGGAGGCTTCCCAGGGGGCTGGAGGAC.

On this clone: Gene names refer to mouse genes. The CDR3 is cut off 4 residues early in the read; its end comes from the germline J gene. This chain joins TRBV19 and TRBJ2-2; 10 bases are a match to TRBD1. With 5 bases clipped from V and 4 bases from J, the junction kept 5 bases outside the gene matches. The CDR3 covers 15 residues. CDR1 is FNHDT, CDR2 SITEND, per germline (reference sequence). The sequenced CDR3 bases are TGTGCCAGCAGCGACCGGGACAGGGGCACCGGG. Amino acids: CASSDRDRGTG. The whole CDR3 sequence reads CASSDRDRGTGQLYF.

As for this clone: Gene names and germline match the mouse. CDR3 loop: CTCSAAHQDTQYF. CDR3 bases read: TGCACCTGCAGTGCAGCACATCAAGAC. This sequence joins TRBV1 and TRBJ2-5; the D is unclear. Read sequence stops 4 residues before the CDR3 end, and the germline J gene provides the missing end. The V end was cut by 1 base, the J end by 3 bases, with 5 bases between. The germline CDR1 and CDR2 sequences are NSQYPW and LRSPGD (reference sequence). The CDR3 has 13 residues.

A note on this clone: Gene names and germline refer to mouse. The read ends 4 residues shy of where the CDR3 ends; the end is completed using the germline J gene. The chain employs TRBV1 and TRBJ1-2; D perhaps matches TRBD1 (5 bases). CDR3 length: 14 amino acids. Germline CDR1 NSQYPW, CDR2 LRSPGD (reference sequence). CDR3: CTCSAESGGADYTF. The CDR3 bases that were read are TGCACCTGCAGTGCAGAGTCTGGGGGGGCC.

For this clone: Gene labels here are mouse ones. Read data end 4 residues before the CDR3 end; the end is taken from the germline J gene. The chain uses TRBV14 and TRBJ2-3; the match to TRBD1 covers 7 bases. The CDR3 has 14 residues. V lost 1 base to trimming and J lost 3 bases; unmatched junction nucleotides: 2. Looked up from germline, CDR1 is SGHDT and CDR2 is FRDEAV. CDR3 bases read: TGTGCCAGCAGTTTCGACAGGGACGCAGAA. It translates to CASSFDRDAE. The whole CDR3 sequence is CASSFDRDAETLYF. The variable domain in full, completed from reference TRBV14 and TRBJ2-3, reads EAGVTQSPRYAVLQEGQAVSFWCDPISGHDTLYWYQQPRDQGPQLLVYFRDEAVIDNSQLPSDRFSAVRPKGTNSTLKIQSAKQGDTATYLCASSFDRDAETLYFGSGTRLTVL.

This clone turned up a few times. The genes are named according to mouse. The CDR3 extends 4 residues past the end of the read, so its final part is completed from the germline J gene. This chain connects TRBV19 to TRBJ2-2, with TRBD1 matching 10 bases. This CDR3 has 18 amino acids. Germline CDR1 FNHDT, CDR2 SITEND (reference sequence). V shed 2 bases and J 3 bases; nucleotides not matched to a gene: 10. CDR3 DNA (partial): TGTGCCAGCAGTATCCCAGGACAGGGGGTCGAGGACACCGGG. Protein: CASSIPGQGVEDTG. The whole CDR3 sequence reads CASSIPGQGVEDTGQLYF.

This clone was observed a handful of times. The genes and germline here are from mouse. The read halts 4 residues ahead of the CDR3 end, with the missing end drawn from the germline J gene. The same CDR3 also results from other DNA sequences found in this sample. V gene TRBV13-1 combines with J gene TRBJ2-5; 7 bases are shared with TRBD1. There are 13 residues in the CDR3. Germline CDR1 NSHNY, CDR2 SYGAGN. The CDR3 region is CASSGDREDTQYF. Incomplete CDR3 DNA: TGTGCCAGCAGTGGGGACAGAGAAGAC.

This clone was detected only a few times. Germline and genes: mouse. The read finishes 4 residues shy of the CDR3 end, and the germline J gene is used to complete it. The same CDR3 also results from other DNA sequences found in this sample. The rearrangement uses TRBV1 and TRBJ2-1, with 7 bases that match TRBD2. Trimming cost V 0 bases and J 6 bases; bases outside gene matches: 5. This CDR3 spans 15 amino acids. Germline assignment: CDR1 NSQYPW and CDR2 LRSPGD (reference sequence). The covered CDR3 bases are TGCACCTGCAGTGCAGATCTGGGGGTCGGTGCT. It is translated as CTCSADLGVGA. In full, the CDR3 reads CTCSADLGVGAEQFF. Combining the CDR3 with reference TRBV1 and TRBJ2-1 gives the whole variable domain VTLLEQNPRWRLVPRGQAVNLRCILKNSQYPWMSWYQQDLQKQLQWLFTLRSPGDKEVKSLPGADYLATRVTDTELRLQVANMSQGRTLYCTCSADLGVGAEQFFGPGTRLTVL.

Turning to this clone: Genes here carry mouse names. Read coverage stops 3 residues before the CDR3 terminus; the germline J gene supplies the remainder. The gene calls are TRBV13-3 and TRBJ1-6; 7 bases align to TRBD1. TRBJ1-6 is labeled an ORF, and its function is uncertain. There are 15 residues in the CDR3. V lost 2 bases, J lost 3 bases, and 2 bases stayed unmatched. In germline, CDR1 is NNHDY, CDR2 SYVADS. The CDR3 loop reads CASSEGDSYNSPLYF. Partial CDR3 DNA: TGTGCCAGCAGTGAGGGGGACAGCTATAATTCGCCC.

Notes on this clone: Any gene name here is a mouse gene name. The observed sequence ends 4 residues before the CDR3 terminus, with the missing tail filled in from the germline J gene. V and J are TRBV1 and TRBJ2-4; TRBD1 matches at 8 bases. The CDR3 extends over 16 amino acids. CDR1 NSQYPW and CDR2 LRSPGD come from the germline V gene (reference sequence). CDR3 bases read: TGCACCTGCAGTGCAGATCTGGTGGGGACAGGAAAC. Translation gives CTCSADLVGTGN. The full CDR3 is CTCSADLVGTGNTLYF.

About this clone itself: Mouse names are used for the genes. The read terminates 4 residues before the CDR3 end, so the remaining end is supplied by the germline J gene. The rearrangement links TRBV19 to TRBJ1-1, with 8 nucleotides matching TRBD1. V lost 1 base to trimming and J lost 4 bases; unmatched junction nucleotides: 3. Germline V gives CDR1 FNHDT, CDR2 SITEND (reference sequence). This CDR3 spans 14 amino acids. The part of the CDR3 DNA that was read is TGTGCCAGCAGTATATCAGGGGGCTTCACA. This gives the protein CASSISGGFT. The full CDR3 sequence reads CASSISGGFTEVFF.

A word on this clone: A much larger clone differs by one base, so this may be a read error. Mouse gene names and germline throughout. The read ends 4 residues before the CDR3 terminus; that terminus is restored from the germline J gene. The rearrangement links TRBV13-3 to TRBJ2-2, with TRBD1 matching 9 bases. The CDR3 length is 15 residues. Germline CDR1 NNHDY, CDR2 SYVADS. V shed 2 bases and J 2 bases; nucleotides not matched to a gene: 1. CDR3 loop: CASSEGTGNTGQLYF. The DNA read from the CDR3 is TGTGCCAGCAGTGAAGGGACAGGGAACACCGGG.

This clone was picked up many times. Germline and genes here are mouse. The CDR3 end is not reached by the read, which stops 4 residues before it; the germline J gene fills it in. The chain combines TRBV17 with TRBJ2-7; 7 bases line up with TRBD1. CDR1 and CDR2 from the germline V gene are MNHDT and YYDKIL. The length of the CDR3 is 15 residues. CDR3 loop: CASSRTAGGGYEQYF. CDR3 DNA (partial): TGTGCTAGCAGTAGAACCGCAGGGGGAGGATAT. The variable domain in full, completed from reference TRBV17 and TRBJ2-7, reads DTTVKQNPRYKLARVGKPVNLICSQTMNHDTMYWYQKKPNQAPKLLLFYYDKILNREADTFEKFQSSRPNNSFCSLYIGSAGLEYSAMYLCASSRTAGGGYEQYFGPGTRLTVL.

A remark on this clone: The gene names given are mouse names. Coverage ceases 4 residues before the CDR3 finishes, and the germline J gene fills in the end. This rearrangement joins TRBV17 to TRBJ1-1; 7 bases are shared with TRBD1. The CDR3 is 15 residues long. The V segment lost 3 bases and the J segment 0 bases; nucleotides outside the gene matches: 4. The germline gives CDR1 MNHDT, CDR2 YYDKIL. The sequenced CDR3 bases are TGTGCTAGCAGTAGTCGGCAGGGGGCAAACACA. It yields the protein CASSSRQGANT. The full CDR3 is CASSSRQGANTEVFF.

This clone was seen at least ten times. The gene symbols are mouse symbols. The CDR3 is CASSLEIGGNTGQLYF. The DNA read from the CDR3 is TGTGCCAGCAGCTTAGAGATTGGGGGAAACACCGGG. V is TRBV3 and J is TRBJ2-2, with D maybe TRBD2 (6 bases). The sequence runs out 4 residues before the end of the CDR3; the remainder is reconstructed from the germline J gene. V was clipped by 1 base and J by 1 base, with 10 bases between them. Germline V lookup: CDR1 SNHLY, CDR2 FYNGKV (reference sequence). This CDR3 is 16 amino acids long.

In this sample, this clone turned up a few times. Each gene name is a mouse one. The sequenced fragment ends 4 residues before the CDR3 boundary, so the rest is inferred from the germline J gene. The same CDR3 is also encoded by other DNA sequences in this sample. The rearrangement joins TRBV12-1 to TRBJ2-3, with 8 bases identical to TRBD2. J was trimmed by 3 bases and V by 0 bases; bases with no gene match: 4. CDR3 length: 15 amino acids. Germline CDR1 SGHSN, CDR2 HYEKVE. The CDR3 is CASSLTGGRAETLYF. The CDR3 bases that were read are TGTGCCAGCTCTCTCACGGGGGGGCGGGCAGAA.

In its sample, this clone was seen a few times. Gene names refer to mouse genes. The CDR3 extends 4 residues past the end of the read, so its final part is completed from the germline J gene. The chain has TRBV17 and TRBJ2-3; 12 bases agree with TRBD1. Germline CDR1 and CDR2: MNHDT and YYDKIL. The CDR3 has 16 residues. V trimming: 5 bases; J trimming: 1 base; junction bases outside the gene matches: 4. The CDR3 protein is CASSAGTGGRAETLYF. The CDR3 bases that were read are TGTGCTAGCAGTGCCGGGACAGGGGGCCGTGCAGAA.

This clone has ten or more counts. Gene names and germline match the mouse. The CDR3 is CASSRGGAQNTGQLYF. Incomplete CDR3 DNA: TGTGCTAGCAGTAGAGGGGGGGCGCAGAACACCGGG. The V and J genes are TRBV17 and TRBJ2-2; tentatively, D is TRBD2 (7 bases). Read coverage stops 4 residues before the CDR3 terminus; the germline J gene supplies the remainder. Trimming removed 1 base from V and 2 bases from J, with 11 bases in between. There are 16 residues in the CDR3. Germline CDR1 reads MNHDT; CDR2 reads YYDKIL.

This clone was recorded a few times. Gene names are mouse gene names. The CDR3 end lies 3 residues beyond the end of the read and is filled in from the germline J gene. The chain employs TRBV13-1 and TRBJ1-6; D not resolved. TRBJ1-6 is placed among ORFs of uncertain function. The CDR3 extends over 14 amino acids. Germline-derived CDR1 and CDR2 are NSHNY and SYGAGN. Trimming pared 2 bases from V and 4 bases from J, leaving 7 bases between. The CDR3 bases that were read are TGTGCCAGCAGTGAACGCAGATATAATTCGCCC. It encodes CASSERRYNSP. Given in full, the CDR3 is CASSERRYNSPLYF.

The table lists this clone with a few counts. Mouse germline and gene names are used. Sequencing ends 4 residues short of the CDR3 end; the germline J gene provides the rest. This chain joins TRBV1 and TRBJ1-1, with TRBD1 identical over 7 bases. Germline V gene sequence: CDR1 NSQYPW, CDR2 LRSPGD (reference sequence). Germline trimming cut 0 bases from V and 0 bases from J; bases unmatched to any gene: 4. CDR3 length equals 16 residues. Partial CDR3 DNA: TGCACCTGCAGTGCAGATAGGGGGCCAGCAAACACA. It is translated as CTCSADRGPANT. The entire CDR3 reads CTCSADRGPANTEVFF.